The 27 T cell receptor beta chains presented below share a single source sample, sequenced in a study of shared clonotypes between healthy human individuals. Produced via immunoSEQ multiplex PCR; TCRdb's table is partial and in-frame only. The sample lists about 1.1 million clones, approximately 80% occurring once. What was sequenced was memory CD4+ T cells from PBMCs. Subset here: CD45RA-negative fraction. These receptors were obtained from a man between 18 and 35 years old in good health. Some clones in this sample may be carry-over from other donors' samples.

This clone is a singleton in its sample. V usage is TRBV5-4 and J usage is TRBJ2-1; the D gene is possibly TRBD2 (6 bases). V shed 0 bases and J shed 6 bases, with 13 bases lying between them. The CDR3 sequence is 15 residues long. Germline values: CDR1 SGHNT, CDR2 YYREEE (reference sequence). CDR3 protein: CASSLGLVVVNEQFF. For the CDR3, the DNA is TGTGCCAGCAGCTTGGGACTAGTAGTGGTCAATGAGCAGTTCTTC.

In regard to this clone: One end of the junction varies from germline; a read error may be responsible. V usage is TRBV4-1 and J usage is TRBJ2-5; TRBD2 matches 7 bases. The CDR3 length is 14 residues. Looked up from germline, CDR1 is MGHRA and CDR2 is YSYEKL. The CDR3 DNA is TGCACCAGCAGCCAACCGACTAGCAGAGAGACCCAGTACTTC. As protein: CTSSQPTSRETQYF.

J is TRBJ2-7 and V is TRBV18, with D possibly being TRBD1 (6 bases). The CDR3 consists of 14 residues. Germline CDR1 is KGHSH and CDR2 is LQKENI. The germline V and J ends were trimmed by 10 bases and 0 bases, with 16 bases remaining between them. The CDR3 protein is CATSPQGNSYEQYF. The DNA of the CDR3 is TGTGCCACATCCCCACAGGGAAACTCCTACGAGCAGTACTTC.

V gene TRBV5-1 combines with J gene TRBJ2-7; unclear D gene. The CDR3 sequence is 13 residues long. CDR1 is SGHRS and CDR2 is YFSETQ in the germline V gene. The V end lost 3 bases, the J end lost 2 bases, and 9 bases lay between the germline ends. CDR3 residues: CASSSPFPYEQYF. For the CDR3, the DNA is TGCGCCAGCAGCTCCCCTTTCCCCTACGAGCAGTACTTC. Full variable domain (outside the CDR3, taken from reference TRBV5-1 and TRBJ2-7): KAGVTQTPRYLIKTRGQQVTLSCSPISGHRSVSWYQQTPGQGLQFLFEYFSETQRNKGNFPGRFSGRQFSNSRSEMNVSTLELGDSALYLCASSSPFPYEQYFGPGTRLTVT.

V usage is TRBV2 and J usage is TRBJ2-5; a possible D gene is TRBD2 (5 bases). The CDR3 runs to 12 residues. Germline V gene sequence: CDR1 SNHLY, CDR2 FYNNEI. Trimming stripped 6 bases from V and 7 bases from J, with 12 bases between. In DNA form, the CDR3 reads TGTGCCAGCAGGGAGGAGTGGGTGACCCAGTACTTC. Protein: CASREEWVTQYF.

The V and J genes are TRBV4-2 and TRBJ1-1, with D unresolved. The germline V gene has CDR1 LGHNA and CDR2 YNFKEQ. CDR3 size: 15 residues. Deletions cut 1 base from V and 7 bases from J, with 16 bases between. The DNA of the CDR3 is TGTGCCAGCAGCCAAGTGGGCCGAGGGTTTAGTGAAGCTTTCTTT. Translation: CASSQVGRGFSEAFF.

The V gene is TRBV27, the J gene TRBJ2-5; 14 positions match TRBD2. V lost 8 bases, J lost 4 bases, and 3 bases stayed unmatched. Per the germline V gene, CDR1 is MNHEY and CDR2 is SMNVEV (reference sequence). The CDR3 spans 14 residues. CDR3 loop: CASRLAGGGETQYF. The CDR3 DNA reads TGTGCCAGCCGACTAGCGGGAGGGGGAGAGACCCAGTACTTC.

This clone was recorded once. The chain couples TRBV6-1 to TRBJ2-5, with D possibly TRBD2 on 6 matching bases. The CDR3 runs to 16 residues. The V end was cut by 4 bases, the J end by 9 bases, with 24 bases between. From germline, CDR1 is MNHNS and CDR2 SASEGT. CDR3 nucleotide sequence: TGTGCCAGCAGTGCTCACCCCGGGGGTAACATAGGGTCCCAGTACTTC. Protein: CASSAHPGGNIGSQYF.

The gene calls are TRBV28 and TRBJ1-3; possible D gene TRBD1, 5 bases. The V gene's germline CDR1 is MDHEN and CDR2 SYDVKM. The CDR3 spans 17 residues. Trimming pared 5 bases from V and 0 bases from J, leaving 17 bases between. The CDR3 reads CASSPSSGTLSGNTIYF. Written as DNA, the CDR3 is TGTGCCAGCAGTCCCTCAAGTGGGACCCTCTCTGGAAACACCATATATTTT. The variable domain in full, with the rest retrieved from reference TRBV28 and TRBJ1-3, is DVKVTQSSRYLVKRTGEKVFLECVQDMDHENMFWYRQDPGLGLRLIYFSYDVKMKEKGDIPEGYSVSREKKERFSLILESASTNQTSMYLCASSPSSGTLSGNTIYFGEGSWLTVV.

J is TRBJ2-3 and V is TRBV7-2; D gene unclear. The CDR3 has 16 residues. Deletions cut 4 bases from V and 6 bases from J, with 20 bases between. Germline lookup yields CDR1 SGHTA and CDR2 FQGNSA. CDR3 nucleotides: TGTGCCAGCAGCTCCCAAGCCGACACCGCCGTGGATACGCAGTATTTT. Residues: CASSSQADTAVDTQYF.

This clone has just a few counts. CDR3 nucleotide sequence: TGTGCCAGCAGCGTTAACGGGCTAGCAATGGAGACCCAGTACTTC. Encoded protein: CASSVNGLAMETQYF. The rearrangement uses TRBV7-3 and TRBJ2-5; weak D call: TRBD2 (5 bases). Germline CDR1 SGHTA, CDR2 FQGTGA. The CDR3 totals 15 residues. Trimming shortened V by 5 bases and J by 5 bases, and 18 bases separated the two germline ends.

Here the CDR3 DNA reads TGCAGCGCCATCCCTTTGAACACTGAAGCTTTCTTT. Protein: CSAIPLNTEAFF. The rearrangement uses TRBV29-1 and TRBJ1-1; unclear D gene. Germline loops: CDR1 SQVTM, CDR2 ANQGSEA. Deletions cut 7 bases from V and 0 bases from J, with 9 bases between. The CDR3 runs 12 residues.

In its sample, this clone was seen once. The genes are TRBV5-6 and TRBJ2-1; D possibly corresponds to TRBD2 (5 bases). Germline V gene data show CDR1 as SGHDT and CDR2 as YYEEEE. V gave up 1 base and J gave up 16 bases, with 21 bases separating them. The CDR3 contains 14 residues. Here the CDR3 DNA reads TGTGCCAGCAGCTTGAGTTTGCGGGCCGTCCCCGCCTTCTTC. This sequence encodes CASSLSLRAVPAFF.

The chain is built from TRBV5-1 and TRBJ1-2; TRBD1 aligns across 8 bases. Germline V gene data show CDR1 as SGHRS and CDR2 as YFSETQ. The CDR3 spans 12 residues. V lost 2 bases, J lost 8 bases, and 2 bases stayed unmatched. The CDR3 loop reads CASSLQGEGYTF. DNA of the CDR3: TGCGCCAGCAGCTTACAGGGGGAAGGCTACACCTTC.

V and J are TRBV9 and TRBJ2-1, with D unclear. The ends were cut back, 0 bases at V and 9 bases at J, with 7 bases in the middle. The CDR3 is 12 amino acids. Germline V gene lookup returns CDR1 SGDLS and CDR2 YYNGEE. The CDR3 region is CASSVAEVEQFF. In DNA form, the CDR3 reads TGTGCCAGCAGCGTAGCTGAGGTTGAGCAGTTCTTC.

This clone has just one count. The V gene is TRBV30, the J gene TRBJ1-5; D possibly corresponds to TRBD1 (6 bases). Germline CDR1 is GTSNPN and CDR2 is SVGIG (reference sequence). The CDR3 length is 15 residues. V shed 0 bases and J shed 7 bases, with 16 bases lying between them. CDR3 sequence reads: CAWSVSDRGQQPQHF. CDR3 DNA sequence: TGTGCCTGGAGTGTATCGGACAGAGGCCAGCAGCCCCAGCATTTT.

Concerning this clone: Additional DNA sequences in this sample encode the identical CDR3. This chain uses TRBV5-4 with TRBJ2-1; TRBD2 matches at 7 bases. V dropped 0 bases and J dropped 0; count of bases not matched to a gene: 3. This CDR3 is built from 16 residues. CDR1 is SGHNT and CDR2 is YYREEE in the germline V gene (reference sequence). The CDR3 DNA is TGTGCCAGCAGCTTGGCTAGCGGACGCTCCTACAATGAGCAGTTCTTC. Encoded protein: CASSLASGRSYNEQFF. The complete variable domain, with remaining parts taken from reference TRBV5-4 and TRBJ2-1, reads ETGVTQSPTHLIKTRGQQVTLRCSSQSGHNTVSWYQQALGQGPQFIFQYYREEENGRGNFPPRFSGLQFPNYSSELNVNALELDDSALYLCASSLASGRSYNEQFFGPGTRLTVL.

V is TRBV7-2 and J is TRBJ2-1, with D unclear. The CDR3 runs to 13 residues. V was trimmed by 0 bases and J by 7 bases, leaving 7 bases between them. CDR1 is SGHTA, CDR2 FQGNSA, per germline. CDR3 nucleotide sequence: TGTGCCAGCAGCTTAGCGCCCTTGAATGAGCAGTTCTTC. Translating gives CASSLAPLNEQFF.

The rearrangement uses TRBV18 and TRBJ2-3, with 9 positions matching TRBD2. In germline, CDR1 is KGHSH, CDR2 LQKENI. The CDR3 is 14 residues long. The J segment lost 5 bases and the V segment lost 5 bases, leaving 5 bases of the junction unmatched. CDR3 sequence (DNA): TGTGCCAGCTCAATGGCTAGCGGGATAGATACGCAGTATTTT. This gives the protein CASSMASGIDTQYF.

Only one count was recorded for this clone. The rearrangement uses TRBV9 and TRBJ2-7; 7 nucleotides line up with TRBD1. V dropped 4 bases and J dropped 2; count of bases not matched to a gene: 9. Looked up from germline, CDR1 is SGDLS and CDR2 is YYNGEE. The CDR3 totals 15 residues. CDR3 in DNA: TGTGCCAGCAGCACAGGACAGGCGAACACCTACGAGCAGTACTTC. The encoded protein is CASSTGQANTYEQYF. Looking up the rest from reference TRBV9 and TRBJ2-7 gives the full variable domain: DSGVTQTPKHLITATGQRVTLRCSPRSGDLSVYWYQQSLDQGLQFLIQYYNGEERAKGNILERFSAQQFPDLHSELNLSSLELGDSALYFCASSTGQANTYEQYFGPGTRLTVT.

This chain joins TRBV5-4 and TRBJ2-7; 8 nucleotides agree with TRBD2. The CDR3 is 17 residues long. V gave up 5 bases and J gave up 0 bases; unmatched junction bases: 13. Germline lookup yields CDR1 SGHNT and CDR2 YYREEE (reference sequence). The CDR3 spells CASRQTGGGTSSYEQYF. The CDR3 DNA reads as TGTGCCAGCAGGCAAACCGGGGGGGGTACGAGCTCCTACGAGCAGTACTTC. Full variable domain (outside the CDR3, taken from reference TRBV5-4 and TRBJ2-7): ETGVTQSPTHLIKTRGQQVTLRCSSQSGHNTVSWYQQALGQGPQFIFQYYREEENGRGNFPPRFSGLQFPNYSSELNVNALELDDSALYLCASRQTGGGTSSYEQYFGPGTRLTVT.

The CDR3 DNA reads TGTGCCAGTAGTACCTCGACTAGTTCGGAGACCCAGTACTTC. Protein sequence: CASSTSTSSETQYF. The genes are TRBV19 and TRBJ2-5; possible D gene TRBD2, 6 bases. The CDR3 covers 14 residues. Trimming took 4 bases from V and 5 from J, leaving 14 bases between them. The germline V gene has CDR1 LNHDA and CDR2 SQIVND (reference sequence). The complete variable domain, with remaining parts taken from reference TRBV19 and TRBJ2-5, reads DGGITQSPKYLFRKEGQNVTLSCEQNLNHDAMYWYRQDPGQGLRLIYYSQIVNDFQKGDIAEGYSVSREKKESFPLTVTSAQKNPTAFYLCASSTSTSSETQYFGPGTRLLVL.

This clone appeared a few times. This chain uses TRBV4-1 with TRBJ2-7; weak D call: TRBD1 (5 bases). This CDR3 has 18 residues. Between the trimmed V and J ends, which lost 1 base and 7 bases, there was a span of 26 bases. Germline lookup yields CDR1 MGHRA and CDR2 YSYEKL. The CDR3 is CASSQALSGYRPTDEQYF. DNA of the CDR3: TGCGCCAGCAGCCAAGCATTATCCGGGTACAGGCCCACGGATGAGCAGTACTTC.

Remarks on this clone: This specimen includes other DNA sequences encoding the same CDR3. CDR3 region: CASSPGLQETQYF. Written as DNA, the CDR3 is TGTGCCAGCTCACCGGGTCTCCAAGAGACCCAGTACTTC. The chain joins TRBV18 to TRBJ2-5, with D unresolved. Germline V gene lookup returns CDR1 KGHSH and CDR2 LQKENI. Trimming shortened V by 3 bases and J by 1 base, and 6 bases separated the two germline ends. The CDR3 totals 13 residues.

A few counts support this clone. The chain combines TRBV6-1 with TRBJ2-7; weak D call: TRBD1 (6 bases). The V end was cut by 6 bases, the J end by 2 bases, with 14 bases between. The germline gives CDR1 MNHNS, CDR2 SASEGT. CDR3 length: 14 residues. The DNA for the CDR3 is TGTGCCAGCAGCGTCATACAGGGCACCTACGAGCAGTACTTC. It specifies CASSVIQGTYEQYF.

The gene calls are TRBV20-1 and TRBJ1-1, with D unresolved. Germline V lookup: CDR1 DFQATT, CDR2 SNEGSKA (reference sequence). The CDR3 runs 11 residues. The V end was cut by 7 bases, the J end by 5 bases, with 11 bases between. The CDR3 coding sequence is TGCAGTGGGGGAAAGAGTACTGAAGCTTTCTTT. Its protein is CSGGKSTEAFF.

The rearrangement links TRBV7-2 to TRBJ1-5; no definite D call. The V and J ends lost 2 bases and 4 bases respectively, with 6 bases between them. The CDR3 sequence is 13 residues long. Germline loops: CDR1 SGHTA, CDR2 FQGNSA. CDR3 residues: CASSLSQNQPQHF. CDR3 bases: TGTGCCAGCAGCTTAAGCCAAAATCAGCCCCAGCATTTT.